Below, 5 T cell receptor beta chains from the same sample are listed, as sequenced in a study of PD-L1 blockade in urothelial cancer. Sequencing was performed with immunoSEQ multiplex PCR; in TCRdb, only in-frame clones are kept and a portion is missing. This table has around 20,000 clones, around 88% appearing once. The specimen was PBMCs, collected around atezolizumab (anti-PD-L1) treatment. The receptor set was obtained from a man aged 45-60 years with urothelial cancer.

The V gene is TRBV19, the J gene TRBJ2-2, with TRBD1 identical over 8 bases. Trimming cost V 5 bases and J 0 bases; bases outside gene matches: 5. CDR1 is LNHDA and CDR2 is SQIVND in the germline V gene (reference sequence). This CDR3 contains 16 residues. CDR3 sequence (DNA): TGTGCCAGTAGTCTACACAGGGGGACGAACACCGGGGAGCTGTTTTTT. Its protein product is CASSLHRGTNTGELFF.

This chain connects TRBV5-6 to TRBJ1-2; 7 bases agree with TRBD1. V dropped 1 base and J dropped 4; count of bases not matched to a gene: 16. The CDR3 runs to 18 residues. Germline V gives CDR1 SGHDT, CDR2 YYEEEE. DNA for the CDR3: TGTGCCAGCAGCTTGCGGGGGGGGACAGCAAGAGGAGGCTATGGCTACACCTTC. As protein: CASSLRGGTARGGYGYTF.

The rearrangement links TRBV27 to TRBJ2-1; 13 positions agree with TRBD2. With V trimmed by 2 bases and J by 4 bases, 2 bases remained unmatched. CDR1 is MNHEY and CDR2 is SMNVEV in the germline V gene (reference sequence). The CDR3 is 16 residues long. The CDR3 DNA follows: TGTGCCAGCAGTTTAGGGACTAGCGGGATATACAATGAGCAGTTCTTC. Protein sequence: CASSLGTSGIYNEQFF.

The rearrangement uses TRBV6-1 and TRBJ2-1; the D gene is possibly TRBD2 (6 bases). V lost 4 bases and J lost 5, with 18 bases in between. CDR3 size: 16 residues. In germline, CDR1 is MNHNS, CDR2 SASEGT. The CDR3 bases are TGTGCCAGCAGTGTCCGTCTTGGGGGGTCCCACAATGAGCAGTTCTTC. Protein product: CASSVRLGGSHNEQFF.

CDR3 loop: CASSQKRTGSSLAEAFF. The CDR3 bases are TGTGCCAGCAGCCAAAAACGGACAGGCTCCTCTCTTGCTGAAGCTTTCTTT. This chain uses TRBV5-4 with TRBJ1-1; the match to TRBD1 covers 7 bases. With V trimmed by 4 bases and J by 6 bases, 18 bases remained unmatched. This CDR3 spans 17 amino acids. From germline, CDR1 is SGHNT and CDR2 YYREEE (reference sequence).